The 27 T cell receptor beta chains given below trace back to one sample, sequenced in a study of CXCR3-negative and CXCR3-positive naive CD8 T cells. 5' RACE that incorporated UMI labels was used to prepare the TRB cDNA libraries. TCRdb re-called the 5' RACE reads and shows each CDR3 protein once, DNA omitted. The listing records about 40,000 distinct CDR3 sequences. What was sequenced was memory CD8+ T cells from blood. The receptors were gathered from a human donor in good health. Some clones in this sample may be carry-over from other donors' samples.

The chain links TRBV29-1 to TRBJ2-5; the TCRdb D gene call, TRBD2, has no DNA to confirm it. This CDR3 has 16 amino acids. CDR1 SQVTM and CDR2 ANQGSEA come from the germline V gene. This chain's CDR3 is CSVEASLAGGQETQYF.

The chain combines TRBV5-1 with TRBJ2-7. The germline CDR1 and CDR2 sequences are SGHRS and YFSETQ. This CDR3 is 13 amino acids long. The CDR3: CASSLEVGYEQYF.

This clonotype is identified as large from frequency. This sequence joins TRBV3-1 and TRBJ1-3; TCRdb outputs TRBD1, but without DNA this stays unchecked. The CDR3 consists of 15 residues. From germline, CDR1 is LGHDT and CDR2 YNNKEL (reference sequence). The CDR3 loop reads CASSPEPQGSNTIYF.

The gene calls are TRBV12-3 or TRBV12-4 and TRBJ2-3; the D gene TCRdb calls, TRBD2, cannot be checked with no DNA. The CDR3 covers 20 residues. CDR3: CASSPTGDFGYRESEDTQYF.

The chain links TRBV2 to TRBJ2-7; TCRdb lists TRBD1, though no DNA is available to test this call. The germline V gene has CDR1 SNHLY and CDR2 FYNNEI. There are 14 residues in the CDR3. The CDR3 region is CASSEVQGRDEQYF.

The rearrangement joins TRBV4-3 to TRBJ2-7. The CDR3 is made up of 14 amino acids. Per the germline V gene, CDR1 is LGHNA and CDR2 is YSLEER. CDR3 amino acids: CASSRFGGSYEQYF.

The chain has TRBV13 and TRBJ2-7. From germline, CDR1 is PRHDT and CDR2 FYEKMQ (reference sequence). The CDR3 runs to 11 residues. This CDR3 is CASSLVGEQYF.

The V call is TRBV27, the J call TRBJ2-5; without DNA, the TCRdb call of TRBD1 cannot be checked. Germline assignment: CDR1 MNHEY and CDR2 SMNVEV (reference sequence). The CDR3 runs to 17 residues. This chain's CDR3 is CASSPTPGQGALKTQYF.

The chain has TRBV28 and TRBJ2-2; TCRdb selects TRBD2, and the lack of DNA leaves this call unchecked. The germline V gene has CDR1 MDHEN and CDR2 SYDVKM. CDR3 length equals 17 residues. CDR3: CASSSYREYANTGELFF.

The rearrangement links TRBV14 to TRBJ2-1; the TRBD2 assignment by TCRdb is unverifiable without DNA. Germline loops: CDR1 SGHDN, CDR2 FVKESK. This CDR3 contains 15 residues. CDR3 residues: CASSQGASGYNEQFF.

The CDR3 protein is CSVEVADFNEQFF. This chain uses TRBV29-1 with TRBJ2-1; TCRdb calls TRBD2, which cannot be checked without DNA. The germline V gene has CDR1 SQVTM and CDR2 ANQGSEA. The CDR3 sequence is 13 residues long.

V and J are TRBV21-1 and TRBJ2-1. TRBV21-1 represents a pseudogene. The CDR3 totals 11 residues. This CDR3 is CASRTKAEQFF.

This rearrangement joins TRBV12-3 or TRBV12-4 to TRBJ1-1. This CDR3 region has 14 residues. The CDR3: CASSLSRGNTEAFF.

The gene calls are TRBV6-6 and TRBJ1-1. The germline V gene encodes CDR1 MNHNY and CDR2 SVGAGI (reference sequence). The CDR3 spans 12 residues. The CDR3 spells CASLIEGTEAFF.

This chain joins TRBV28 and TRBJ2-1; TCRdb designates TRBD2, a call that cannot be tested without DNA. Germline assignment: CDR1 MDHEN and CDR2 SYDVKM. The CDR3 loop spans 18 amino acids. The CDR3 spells CASSLSTSGTSGGGEQFF.

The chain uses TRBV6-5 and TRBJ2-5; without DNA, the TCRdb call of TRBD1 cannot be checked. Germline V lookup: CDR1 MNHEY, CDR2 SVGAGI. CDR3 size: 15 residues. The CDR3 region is CASSYSGTEQETQYF.

The CDR3 sequence: CSALNSGQVFGELFF. The chain combines TRBV20-1 with TRBJ2-2; TCRdb designates TRBD1, a call that cannot be tested without DNA. The CDR3 runs to 15 residues. CDR1 and CDR2 from the germline V gene are DFQATT and SNEGSKA (reference sequence).

The CDR3 region is CASSPISGYEQYF. The chain employs TRBV6-6 and TRBJ2-7. The CDR3 consists of 13 residues. Germline assignment: CDR1 MNHNY and CDR2 SVGAGI (reference sequence).

CDR3 loop: CASSLSGVRPENEQFF. V gene TRBV13 combines with J gene TRBJ2-1. Per germline, CDR1 PRHDT and CDR2 FYEKMQ (reference sequence). The CDR3 is made up of 16 amino acids.

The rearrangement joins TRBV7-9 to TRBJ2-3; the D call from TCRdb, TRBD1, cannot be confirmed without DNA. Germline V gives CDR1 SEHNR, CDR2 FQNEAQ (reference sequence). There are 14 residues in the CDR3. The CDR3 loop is CASSFDRATDTQYF.

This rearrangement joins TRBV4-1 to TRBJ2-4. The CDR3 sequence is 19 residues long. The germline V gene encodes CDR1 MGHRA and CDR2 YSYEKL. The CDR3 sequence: CASSQEFGWDRVAKNIQYF.

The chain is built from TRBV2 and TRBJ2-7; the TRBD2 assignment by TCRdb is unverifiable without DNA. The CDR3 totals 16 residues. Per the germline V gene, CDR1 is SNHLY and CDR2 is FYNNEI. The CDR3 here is CASSEALALLSYEQYF.

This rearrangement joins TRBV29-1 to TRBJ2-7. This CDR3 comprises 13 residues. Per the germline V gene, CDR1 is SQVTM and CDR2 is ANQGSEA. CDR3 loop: CSVEDTARYEQYF.

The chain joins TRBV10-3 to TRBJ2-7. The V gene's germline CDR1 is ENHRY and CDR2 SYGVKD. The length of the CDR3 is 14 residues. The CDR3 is CAISTWTSSYEQYF.

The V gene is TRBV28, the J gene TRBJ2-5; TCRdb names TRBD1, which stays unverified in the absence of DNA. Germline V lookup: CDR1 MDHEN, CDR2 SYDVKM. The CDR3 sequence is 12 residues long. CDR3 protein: CASTPPRGTQYF.

The CDR3 here is CASSLPGVGDTQYF. This chain links TRBV7-2 with TRBJ2-3; TCRdb indicates TRBD1, and absent DNA this call remains unverified. The CDR3 spans 14 residues. Germline V CDR1 and CDR2: SGHTA, FQGNSA.

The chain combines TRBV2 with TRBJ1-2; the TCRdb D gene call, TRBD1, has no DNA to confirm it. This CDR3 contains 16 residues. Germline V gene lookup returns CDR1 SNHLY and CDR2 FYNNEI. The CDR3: CASSDQDIIVSYGYTF.